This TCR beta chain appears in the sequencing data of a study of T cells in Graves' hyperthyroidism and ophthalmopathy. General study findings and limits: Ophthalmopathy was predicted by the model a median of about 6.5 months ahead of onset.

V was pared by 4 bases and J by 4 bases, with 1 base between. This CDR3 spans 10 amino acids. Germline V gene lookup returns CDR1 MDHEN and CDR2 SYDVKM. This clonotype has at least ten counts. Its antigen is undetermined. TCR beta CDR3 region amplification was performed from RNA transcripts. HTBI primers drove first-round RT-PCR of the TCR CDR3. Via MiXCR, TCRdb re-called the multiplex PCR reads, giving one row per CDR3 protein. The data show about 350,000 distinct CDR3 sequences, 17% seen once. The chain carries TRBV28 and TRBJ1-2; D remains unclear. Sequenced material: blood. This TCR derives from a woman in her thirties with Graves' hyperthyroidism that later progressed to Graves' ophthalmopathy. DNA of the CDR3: TGTGCCAGCAGTTCCTATGGCTACACCTTC. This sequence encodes CASSSYGYTF.